These 19 T cell receptor beta chains were all obtained from the same sample, sequenced in a study of shared clonotypes between healthy human individuals. Assay: immunoSEQ multiplex PCR; the TCRdb copy retains only in-frame clones and omits some. The data hold roughly 1,100,000 clones, with 70% to 80% observed a single time. Source material: memory CD4+ T cells sorted from blood. Subset denoted: CD45RA-negative fraction. Every receptor here comes from a man in his late teens or twenties in good health.

V gene TRBV4-3 combines with J gene TRBJ1-5; a possible D gene is TRBD1 (5 bases). The length of the CDR3 is 14 residues. V was pared by 1 base and J by 7 bases, with 11 bases between. The germline CDR1 and CDR2 sequences are LGHNA and YSLEER. The CDR3 reads CASSQAGFEQPQHF. CDR3 sequence (DNA): TGCGCCAGCAGCCAAGCAGGGTTTGAACAGCCCCAGCATTTT.

This clone has more than one count but fewer than ten. The chain uses TRBV4-2 and TRBJ2-1; TRBD2 matches 12 bases. Germline CDR1 LGHNA, CDR2 YNFKEQ. The ends lost 4 bases at V and 7 bases at J; junction bases unmatched: 5. This CDR3 has 15 amino acids. In DNA form, the CDR3 reads TGTGCCAGCAGCCCACTAGCGGGAGGAGCGAATGAGCAGTTCTTC. Translating it yields CASSPLAGGANEQFF.

This chain joins TRBV18 and TRBJ1-6, with D uncertain. Germline CDR1 KGHSH, CDR2 LQKENI. V was clipped by 6 bases and J by 9 bases, with 9 bases between them. CDR3 length equals 12 residues. The CDR3: CASSSAGSPLHF. The CDR3 DNA reads as TGTGCCAGCTCTTCGGCTGGTTCACCCCTCCACTTT.

The chain recombines TRBV28 with TRBJ2-2, with 8 bases identical to TRBD1. With V trimmed by 6 bases and J by 1 base, 7 bases remained unmatched. Germline assignment: CDR1 MDHEN and CDR2 SYDVKM. The CDR3 is 16 residues long. Here the CDR3 DNA reads TGTGCCAGCAGGTTAGGAGGGACAGGGAACACCGGGGAGCTGTTTTTT. Protein product: CASRLGGTGNTGELFF.

The chain employs TRBV28 and TRBJ2-1; 16 bases are a match to TRBD2. This CDR3 has 18 amino acids. The germline V gene has CDR1 MDHEN and CDR2 SYDVKM. J lost 7 bases, V lost 4 bases, and 10 bases had no gene match. The CDR3 sequence: CASSSGLAGGPGGNEQFF. The CDR3 DNA follows: TGTGCCAGCAGTTCGGGACTAGCGGGGGGGCCCGGAGGGAATGAGCAGTTCTTC.

This clone was detected only once. V usage is TRBV5-6 and J usage is TRBJ1-2, with a weak D call TRBD1 (5 bases). This CDR3 has 13 residues. Trimming removed 0 bases at V and 7 bases at J, with 10 bases between. The germline V gene encodes CDR1 SGHDT and CDR2 YYEEEE. The CDR3 region has the DNA TGTGCCAGCAGCTTGGCGGGGGTTGGTGGCTACACCTTC. Its protein product is CASSLAGVGGYTF.

The chain joins TRBV10-2 to TRBJ2-3; D gene uncertain. Germline CDR1 and CDR2: WSHSY and SAAADI. V was cut by 7 bases and J by 2 bases, with 13 bases left in between. There are 14 residues in the CDR3. CDR3 nucleotides: TGCGCCAGCAAGCTTGCGGATCCCACAGATACGCAGTATTTT. This sequence encodes CASKLADPTDTQYF.

This clone was found a few times. The chain joins TRBV21-1 to TRBJ1-1. TRBV21-1 is marked as a pseudogene. The CDR3 consists of 16 residues. The CDR3 reads CASRRKAKVMNTEAFF. In nucleotides, the CDR3 is TGTGCCAGCCGTCGAAAGGCTAAGGTCATGAACACTGAAGCTTTCTTT.

This clone is a singleton in its sample. The rearrangement joins TRBV19 to TRBJ1-4; 7 bases are a match to TRBD1. Per germline, CDR1 LNHDA and CDR2 SQIVND (reference sequence). J was trimmed by 5 bases and V by 6 bases; bases with no gene match: 6. The CDR3 spans 14 residues. In DNA, the CDR3 is TGTGCCAGTAGCAAGGACAGGTCAAATGAAAAACTGTTTTTT. It yields the protein CASSKDRSNEKLFF.

This chain uses TRBV11-2 with TRBJ1-1; D unresolved. V dropped 4 bases and J dropped 1 base, with 4 bases sitting between them. CDR1 SGHAT and CDR2 FQNNGV come from the germline V gene. This CDR3 region has 12 residues. CDR3 residues: CASSSGNTEAFF. CDR3 DNA: TGTGCCAGCAGCTCGGGGAACACTGAAGCTTTCTTT.

This chain joins TRBV9 and TRBJ1-6; D is unclear. CDR1 is SGDLS, CDR2 YYNGEE, per germline. The CDR3 covers 13 residues. Trimming took off 0 bases at V and 7 bases at J, with 5 bases between the two ends. The CDR3 protein is CASSVDLNSPLHF. CDR3 sequence (DNA): TGTGCCAGCAGCGTAGATCTAAATTCACCCCTCCACTTT.

The chain joins TRBV28 to TRBJ1-4; D gene unclear. Looked up from germline, CDR1 is MDHEN and CDR2 is SYDVKM. Between the trimmed V and J ends, which lost 2 bases and 5 bases, there was a span of 9 bases. CDR3 length equals 14 residues. This chain's CDR3 is CASSLVRENEKLFF. DNA of the CDR3: TGTGCCAGCAGTTTAGTTAGGGAGAATGAAAAACTGTTTTTT.

The rearrangement joins TRBV27 to TRBJ1-1; D is uncertain. The V gene's germline CDR1 is MNHEY and CDR2 SMNVEV (reference sequence). Deletions cut 6 bases from V and 1 base from J, with 12 bases between. The CDR3 is 14 amino acids. Here the CDR3 reads CASSSRVGNTEAFF. The CDR3 DNA reads TGTGCCAGCAGCTCCCGGGTGGGGAACACTGAAGCTTTCTTT.

The sample holds one count of this clone. J is TRBJ2-6 and V is TRBV5-4, with D hard to call. Between the trimmed V and J ends, which lost 7 bases and 2 bases, there was a span of 13 bases. Germline V gene data show CDR1 as SGHNT and CDR2 as YYREEE (reference sequence). The CDR3 is 15 residues long. The CDR3 loop reads CASAILVAGANVLTF. The DNA of the CDR3 is TGTGCCAGCGCCATTCTGGTAGCTGGGGCCAACGTCCTGACTTTC. Full variable domain (outside the CDR3, taken from reference TRBV5-4 and TRBJ2-6): ETGVTQSPTHLIKTRGQQVTLRCSSQSGHNTVSWYQQALGQGPQFIFQYYREEENGRGNFPPRFSGLQFPNYSSELNVNALELDDSALYLCASAILVAGANVLTFGAGSRLTVL.

The rearrangement joins TRBV7-6 to TRBJ2-3; possible D gene TRBD2, 5 bases. Germline loops: CDR1 SGHVS, CDR2 FNYEAQ. The length of the CDR3 is 14 residues. The V end was cut by 4 bases, the J end by 6 bases, with 14 bases between. Here the CDR3 reads CASSSGSLGDTQYF. The CDR3 DNA sequence: TGTGCCAGCAGCTCTGGGAGTCTAGGGGATACGCAGTATTTT.

The chain links TRBV6-1 to TRBJ2-7; 9 bases line up with TRBD1. The trim removed 6 bases at V and 5 bases at J, leaving 5 bases unmatched. This CDR3 comprises 13 residues. Germline V CDR1 and CDR2: MNHNS, SASEGT. This chain's CDR3 is CASRGQGAHEQYF. The CDR3 nucleotides read TGTGCCAGCAGGGGACAGGGTGCCCACGAGCAGTACTTC.

The chain combines TRBV6-1 with TRBJ1-5, with 7 bases identical to TRBD1. Trimming cost V 3 bases and J 0 bases; bases outside gene matches: 8. Germline values: CDR1 MNHNS, CDR2 SASEGT. CDR3 length: 17 residues. CDR3 region: CASSEVGQAYSNQPQHF. In DNA, the CDR3 is TGTGCCAGCAGTGAGGTCGGACAGGCCTATAGCAATCAGCCCCAGCATTTT.

This clone turned up a few times. The rearrangement uses TRBV10-3 and TRBJ1-6; D not certain. Germline V gene sequence: CDR1 ENHRY, CDR2 SYGVKD. The CDR3 length is 12 residues. Trimming removed 3 bases at V and 10 bases at J, with 7 bases between. This CDR3 reads CAISESPSPLHF. CDR3 DNA: TGTGCCATCAGTGAAAGCCCCTCACCCCTCCACTTT.

V and J are TRBV5-1 and TRBJ1-1; D call uncertain. The CDR3 length is 11 residues. Germline assignment: CDR1 SGHRS and CDR2 YFSETQ. With 2 bases removed from V and 9 bases from J, the gap between germline ends came to 8 bases. DNA for the CDR3: TGCGCCAGCAGCTTCGGAGGGCAAGCTTTCTTT. It is translated as CASSFGGQAFF.